The rows below give T cell receptor beta chains drawn from one sample of a study of blood T cell repertoires in COVID-19. The table came from immunoSEQ multiplex PCR; TCRdb's copy has only in-frame clones and leaves some out. Of more than 95,000 clones in the sample, about 90% were seen once. Sequenced material: peripheral blood. Receptors were obtained from a man aged 50 or older with acute or convalescent COVID-19. The CDR3 runs from the conserved cysteine through the conserved F or W. D genes are given only for firm matches. Not every row has a clone size; where given, it reads once, few, many or a size class.

length: 15; V: TRBV10-2; size: .; J: TRBJ1-3; D: TRBD1; CDR3: CASSLTGGSGNTIYF; DNA: TGCGCCAGCAGCCTAACAGGGGGCTCTGGAAACACCATATATTTT
length: 16; V: TRBV9; size: .; J: TRBJ1-6; D: TRBD1; CDR3: CASSVGPTGVRSPLHF; DNA: TGTGCCAGCAGCGTAGGTCCCACAGGGGTACGATCACCCCTCCACTTT
length: 13; V: TRBV7-2; size: .; J: TRBJ2-1; D: TRBD1; CDR3: CASRGQGANEQFF; DNA: TGTGCCAGCAGGGGACAGGGCGCCAATGAGCAGTTCTTC
length: 15; V: TRBV6-6; size: .; J: TRBJ2-7; D: TRBD2; CDR3: CASSQGLAGTYEQYF; DNA: TGTGCCAGCAGTCAAGGACTAGCGGGTACCTACGAGCAGTACTTC
length: 15; V: TRBV30; size: .; J: TRBJ2-3; D: TRBD2; CDR3: CAWSPAGVGTDTQYF; DNA: TGTGCCTGGAGTCCTGCGGGAGTAGGCACAGATACGCAGTATTTT
length: 16; V: TRBV19; size: .; J: TRBJ2-7; D: TRBD2; CDR3: CASSIGLAGGRGEQYF; DNA: TGTGCCAGTAGTATCGGGCTAGCGGGAGGGCGCGGCGAGCAGTACTTC
length: 15; V: TRBV11-2; size: .; J: TRBJ2-7; D: TRBD1; CDR3: CASSLDAGGSYEQYF; DNA: TGTGCCAGCAGCTTAGATGCAGGGGGCTCCTACGAGCAGTACTTC
length: 16; V: TRBV5-1; size: few; J: TRBJ1-1; D: TRBD1; CDR3: CASSVMGQGHSTEAFF; DNA: TGCGCCAGCAGCGTCATGGGACAGGGTCACTCCACTGAAGCTTTCTTT
length: 13; V: TRBV24-1; size: .; J: TRBJ1-2; D: TRBD1; CDR3: CATSDRTGYGYTF; DNA: TGTGCCACCAGTGACAGGACAGGTTATGGCTACACCTTC
length: 16; V: TRBV2; size: .; J: TRBJ2-5; D: TRBD2; CDR3: CASRAGSGGPQETQYF; DNA: TGTGCCAGCAGGGCGGGGAGCGGGGGCCCCCAGGAGACCCAGTACTTC
length: 13; V: TRBV11-3; size: few; J: TRBJ2-5; D: .; CDR3: CASSLDGGSPQYF; DNA: TGTGCCAGCAGCTTAGATGGGGGGTCCCCGCAGTACTTC
length: 15; V: TRBV6-6; size: .; J: TRBJ1-3; D: .; CDR3: CASSMERRSGNTIYF; DNA: TGTGCCAGCTCTATGGAGCGCCGCTCTGGAAACACCATATATTTT
length: 11; V: TRBV30; size: .; J: TRBJ2-7; D: .; CDR3: CAWISGAEQYF; DNA: TGTGCCTGGATCTCGGGAGCCGAGCAGTACTTC
length: 15; V: TRBV10-3; size: .; J: TRBJ2-7; D: TRBD1; CDR3: CAISDPTGSSYEQYF; DNA: TGTGCCATCAGTGACCCGACAGGGAGCTCCTACGAGCAGTACTTC
length: 13; V: TRBV2; size: .; J: TRBJ2-1; D: TRBD2; CDR3: CASKRYGGNEQFF; DNA: TGTGCCAGCAAGCGGTACGGGGGGAATGAGCAGTTCTTC
length: 15; V: TRBV7-7; size: .; J: TRBJ2-1; D: TRBD1; CDR3: CASSLAQGKGFEQFF; DNA: TGTGCCAGCAGCTTGGCACAGGGGAAGGGGTTTGAGCAGTTCTTC
length: 13; V: TRBV11-2; size: few; J: TRBJ2-7; D: .; CDR3: CASSLVGQNEQYF; DNA: TGTGCCAGCAGCTTAGTGGGGCAGAACGAGCAGTACTTC